This TCR beta chain appears in the sequencing data of a study of technical replicates of blood from several donors. V shed 7 bases and J shed 7 bases, with 17 bases lying between them. CDR1 and CDR2 (germline): SNHLY, FYNNEI. The CDR3 is 13 amino acids. Some clones are missing from TCRdb's copy, which holds only in-frame ones; the method was immunoSEQ multiplex PCR. The repertoire holds approximately 85,000 clones, with around 94% as singletons. This clone was counted once. The specimen sequenced was T cells isolated from PBMCs. The receptor's source is a human donor in good health. The chain uses TRBV2 and TRBJ2-7, with D perhaps matching TRBD2 (6 bases). Here the CDR3 DNA reads TGTGCCAGCAATTCGGGGCGGGGTGTGGAGCAGTACTTC. This sequence encodes CASNSGRGVEQYF.